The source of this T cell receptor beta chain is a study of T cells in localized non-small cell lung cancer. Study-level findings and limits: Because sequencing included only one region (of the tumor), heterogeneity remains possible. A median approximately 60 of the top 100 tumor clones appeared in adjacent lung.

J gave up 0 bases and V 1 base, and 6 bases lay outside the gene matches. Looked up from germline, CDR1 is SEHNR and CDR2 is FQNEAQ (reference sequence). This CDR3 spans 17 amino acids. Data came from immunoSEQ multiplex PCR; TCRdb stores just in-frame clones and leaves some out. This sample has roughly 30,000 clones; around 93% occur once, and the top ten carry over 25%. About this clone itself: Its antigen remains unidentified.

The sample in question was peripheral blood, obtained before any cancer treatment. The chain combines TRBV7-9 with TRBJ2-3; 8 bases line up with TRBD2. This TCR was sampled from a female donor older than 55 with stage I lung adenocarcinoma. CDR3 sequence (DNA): TGTGCCAGCAGCTTAGGAGAAAGCGGGGGCAGCACAGATACGCAGTATTTT. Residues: CASSLGESGGSTDTQYF.